This entry is about one T cell receptor (beta chain). This record comes from a study of T cell changes during pregnancy in multiple sclerosis. Sequencing was performed with immunoSEQ multiplex PCR; in TCRdb, only in-frame clones are kept and a portion is missing. The data hold roughly 76,000 clones, with 92% observed a single time. V dropped 3 bases and J dropped 3 bases, with 21 bases sitting between them. This CDR3 is 17 amino acids long. The germline V gene has CDR1 SGHTS and CDR2 YDEGEE. The V call is TRBV5-8, the J call TRBJ2-5, with D perhaps matching TRBD2 (5 bases). This receptor was taken from a female donor with multiple sclerosis, enrolled in a pregnancy study. The sequencing here drew on CD4+ T cells from peripheral blood mononuclear cells, taken after pregnancy. The CDR3 protein is CASSSQLSVLAEETQYF. The DNA for the CDR3 is TGTGCCAGCAGCTCCCAACTCAGCGTTCTAGCAGAAGAGACCCAGTACTTC.